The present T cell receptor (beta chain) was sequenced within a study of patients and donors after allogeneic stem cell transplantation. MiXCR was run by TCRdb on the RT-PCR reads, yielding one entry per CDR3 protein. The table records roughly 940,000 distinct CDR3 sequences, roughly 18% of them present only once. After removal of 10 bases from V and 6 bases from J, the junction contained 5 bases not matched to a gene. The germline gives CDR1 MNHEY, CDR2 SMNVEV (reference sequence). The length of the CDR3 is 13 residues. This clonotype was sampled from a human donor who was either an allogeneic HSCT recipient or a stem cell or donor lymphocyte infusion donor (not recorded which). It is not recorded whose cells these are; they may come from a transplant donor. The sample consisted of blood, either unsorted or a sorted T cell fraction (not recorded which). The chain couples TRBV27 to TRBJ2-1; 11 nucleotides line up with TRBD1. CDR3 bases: TGTGCCATCGGACAGGGGGCAGGCAATGAGCAGTTCTTC. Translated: CAIGQGAGNEQFF.